Here is one TCR beta chain with its context. This sample is part of a study of blood T cell repertoires in COVID-19. The overall study: Acute and convalescent COVID-19 samples came from the United States, Italy and Spain. T cells, B-cell-depleted T cells, or PBMCs provided the cDNA or gDNA that served as material.

The germline CDR1 and CDR2 sequences are LGHNA and YNFKEQ. This CDR3 region has 15 residues. The J segment lost 5 bases and the V segment lost 1 base, leaving 4 bases of the junction unmatched. In the study's own analysis: The assay estimated nucleated cells by amplifying reference gene primers. Profiled with immunoSEQ multiplex PCR; TCRdb holds only in-frame clones, not every one. V and J calls and clone size are given by that table; D and trimming were obtained from the DNA. The sample contains about 110,000 clones, around 75% of which appear only once. This clonotype originated in a human donor with acute or convalescent COVID-19. The donor label of this sample is uncertain. This chain uses TRBV4-2 with TRBJ2-1; 8 bases agree with TRBD1. Specimen: peripheral blood. Written as DNA, the CDR3 is TGTGCCAGCAGCCAAGGGACAGGGAGCCACAATGAGCAGTTCTTC. It yields the protein CASSQGTGSHNEQFF.